This record concerns one TCR beta chain sequence. Its antigen remains undetermined. No qualities accompany the bases; no much larger clone lies one base away. TCRbeta CDR3 regions were amplified from genomic DNA using the immunoSEQ Assay, a bias-controlled multiplex PCR. Under the source paper's analysis protocol: The number of nucleated cells in each sample was estimated by amplification of reference gene primers within the assay. To quantify the absolute abundance of each unique TCRbeta CDR3 rearrangement, sequence reads were collapsed and filtered. For each sample, productive Simpson clonality was calculated as the square root of Simpson's diversity index over productive rearrangements. TCRdb took over this immuneACCESS table, retaining in-frame rearrangements with V and J assigned. Such tables are incomplete; in checked studies, under half of the missing clones stem from an unresolved V gene, and the remainder is unexplained. V and J calls and clone size are copied from that table; D and trimming were computed from the DNA. The sample table shows about 180,000 clones, and approximately 85% are seen once. The ten largest account for 9.5% to 13% of the sample.

This entry is derived from a study of blood T cell repertoires in COVID-19 (dated by TCRdb to the early 2020s). Turning to the overall study: Samples covering the acute and convalescent phases of COVID-19 were provided by collaborators in the United States, Italy and Spain. The dataset comprised deeply sampled blood TCRbeta repertoires from subjects exposed to, actively infected with, or recovered from COVID-19. Where HLA class I and class II types were available, the types were taken from metadata supplied by the sample provider, not from assay-based typing. The repertoires were made available in a free public database intended to serve as a resource for research on the immune response to SARS-CoV-2. Samples were obtained from the ongoing ImmuneRACE study (first 160 participants) and from over a thousand subjects provided by 6 global collaborators. The sample metadata nearly always contained a de-identified subject ID, COVID-19 status, age in years and sex. The material from the prospective study consisted of cDNA or gDNA derived from T cells, B-cell-depleted T cells, or PBMCs. The paper's findings and limits, for the study overall: The amount of clinical and demographic metadata varied by source and participant and was provided uncurated.

Collaborating institutions collected whole blood in K2EDTA tubes following their own protocols. For TCRbeta analysis, collaborator samples were shipped as frozen whole blood, as isolated PBMCs, or as DNA extracted from either sample type. CDR1 and CDR2 (SGDLS, YYNGEE) derive from the germline V gene. From the cysteine up to the phenylalanine, the CDR3 has a length of 12 residues. The read is trimmed to its CDR3 DNA, 36 bases read in frame from base 1. V is reduced by 3 bases and J by 6 bases, leaving a spacing of 6 bases between them. The sequence joins TRBV9 to TRBJ2-2; too little of a D gene remains to name it. This clonotype was obtained from a human donor with active or convalescent COVID-19. The donor label of this sample is uncertain. Sequenced input: peripheral blood. The CDR3 corresponds to CASSGYAGELFF. The bases are TGTGCCAGCAGCGGCTACGCCGGGGAGCTGTTTTTT. The reference TRBV9 and TRBJ2-2 proteins fill in what lies around the CDR3, so the full variable domain reads DSGVTQTPKHLITATGQRVTLRCSPRSGDLSVYWYQQSLDQGLQFLIQYYNGEERAKGNILERFSAQQFPDLHSELNLSSLELGDSALYFCASSGYAGELFFGEGSRLTVL.